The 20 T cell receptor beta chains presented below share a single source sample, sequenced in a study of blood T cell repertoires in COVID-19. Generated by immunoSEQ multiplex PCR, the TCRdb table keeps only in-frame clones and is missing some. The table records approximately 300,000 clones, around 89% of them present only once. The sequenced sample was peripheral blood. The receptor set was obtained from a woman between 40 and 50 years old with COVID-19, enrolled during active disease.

CDR3 in amino acids: CASSVDQAGALGGANVLTF. CDR3 bases: TGTGCCAGCAGCGTTGATCAGGCGGGGGCCCTTGGGGGGGCCAACGTCCTGACTTTC. The rearrangement joins TRBV9 to TRBJ2-6, with D perhaps matching TRBD2 (7 bases). With 2 bases removed from V and 4 bases from J, the gap between germline ends came to 22 bases. This CDR3 is built from 19 residues. Germline values: CDR1 SGDLS, CDR2 YYNGEE.

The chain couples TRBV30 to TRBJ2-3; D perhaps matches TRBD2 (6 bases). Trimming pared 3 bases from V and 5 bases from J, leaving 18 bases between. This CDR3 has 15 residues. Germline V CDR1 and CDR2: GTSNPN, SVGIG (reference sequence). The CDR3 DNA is TGTGCCTGGAGCTGGAGGGACGGTCGAGGAGATACGCAGTATTTT. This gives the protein CAWSWRDGRGDTQYF. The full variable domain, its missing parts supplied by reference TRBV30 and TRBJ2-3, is SQTIHQWPATLVQPVGSPLSLECTVEGTSNPNLYWYRQAAGRGLQLLFYSVGIGQISSEVPQNLSASRPQDRQFILSSKKLLLSDSGFYLCAWSWRDGRGDTQYFGPGTRLTVL.

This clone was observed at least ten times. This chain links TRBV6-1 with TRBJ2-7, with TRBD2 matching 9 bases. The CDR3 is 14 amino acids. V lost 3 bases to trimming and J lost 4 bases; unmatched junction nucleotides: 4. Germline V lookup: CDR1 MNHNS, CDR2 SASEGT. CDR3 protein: CASSDSGSGYEQYF. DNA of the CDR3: TGTGCCAGCAGTGATAGCGGGAGTGGTTACGAGCAGTACTTC.

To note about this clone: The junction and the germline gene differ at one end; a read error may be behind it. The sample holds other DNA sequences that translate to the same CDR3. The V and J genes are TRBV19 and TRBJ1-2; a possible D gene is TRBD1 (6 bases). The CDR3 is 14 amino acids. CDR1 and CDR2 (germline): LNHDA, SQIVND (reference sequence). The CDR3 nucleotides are TGTGCCAGTATCCCGAGGGGGAGTAACTACGGCTACACCTTC. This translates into CASIPRGSNYGYTF.

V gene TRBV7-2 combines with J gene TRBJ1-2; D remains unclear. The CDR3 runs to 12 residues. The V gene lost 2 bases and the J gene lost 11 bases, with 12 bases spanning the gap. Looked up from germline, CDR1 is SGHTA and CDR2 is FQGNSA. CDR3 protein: CASSLIRFGYTF. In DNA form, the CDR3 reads TGTGCCAGCAGCTTAATCCGTTTCGGGTACACCTTC.

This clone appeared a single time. The CDR3 sequence: CASSPLAGTNTGELFF. The DNA for the CDR3 is TGTGCCAGCAGCCCGTTAGCGGGGACGAACACCGGGGAGCTGTTTTTT. J is TRBJ2-2 and V is TRBV3-1 (or the pseudogene TRBV3-2), with 8 positions matching TRBD2. The V and J ends lost 4 bases and 0 bases, in that order; junction bases with no gene match: 4. The CDR3 covers 16 residues. The germline CDR1 and CDR2 sequences are LGHDT and YNNKEL (reference sequence).

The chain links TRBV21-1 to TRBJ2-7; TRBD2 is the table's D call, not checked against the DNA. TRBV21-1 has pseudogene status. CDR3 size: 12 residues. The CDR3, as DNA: TGTGCCAGCAGCAAGGGGGGGGCCGAGCAGTACTTC. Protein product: CASSKGGAEQYF.

CDR3 DNA sequence: TGTGCCAGCAGTTTAGGGCCCGCTAACTATGGCTACACCTTC. Protein: CASSLGPANYGYTF. The gene calls are TRBV28 and TRBJ1-2, with D unresolved. Germline V lookup: CDR1 MDHEN, CDR2 SYDVKM. CDR3 size: 14 residues. The ends were cut back, 2 bases at V and 0 bases at J, with 7 bases in the middle.

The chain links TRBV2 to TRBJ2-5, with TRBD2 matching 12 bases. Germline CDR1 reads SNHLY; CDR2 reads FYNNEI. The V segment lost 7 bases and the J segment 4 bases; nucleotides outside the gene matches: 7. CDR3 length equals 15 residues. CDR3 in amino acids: CASISSGGDPETQYF. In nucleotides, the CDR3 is TGTGCCAGCATTTCTAGCGGGGGGGATCCAGAGACCCAGTACTTC.

The CDR3 DNA reads TGTGCCAGCAGCTCGGGACTCTCGGCGGCTAATGAAAAACTGTTTTTT. Translation gives CASSSGLSAANEKLFF. The rearrangement joins TRBV7-8 to TRBJ1-4, with D perhaps matching TRBD1 (5 bases). The CDR3 loop spans 16 amino acids. Trimming removed 4 bases from V and 3 bases from J, with 15 bases in between. Germline V CDR1 and CDR2: SGHVS, FQNEAQ.

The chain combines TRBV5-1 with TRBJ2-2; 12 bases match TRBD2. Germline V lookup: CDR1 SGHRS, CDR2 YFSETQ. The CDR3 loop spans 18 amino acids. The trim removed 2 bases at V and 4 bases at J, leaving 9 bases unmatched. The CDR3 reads CASSLGLLAGGVTGELFF. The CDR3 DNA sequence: TGCGCCAGCAGCTTAGGACTACTAGCGGGGGGTGTCACCGGGGAGCTGTTTTTT.

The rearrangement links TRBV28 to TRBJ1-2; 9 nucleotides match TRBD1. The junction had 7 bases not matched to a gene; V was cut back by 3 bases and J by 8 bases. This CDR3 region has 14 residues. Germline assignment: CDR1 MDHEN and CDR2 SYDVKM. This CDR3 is CASSLDGQGSGYTF. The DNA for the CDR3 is TGTGCCAGCAGTTTGGATGGACAGGGGAGCGGCTACACCTTC.

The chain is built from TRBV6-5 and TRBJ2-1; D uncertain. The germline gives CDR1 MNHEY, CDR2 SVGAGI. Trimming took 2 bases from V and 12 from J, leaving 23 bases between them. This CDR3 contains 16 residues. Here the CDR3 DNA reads TGTGCCAGCAGTTACGCAGCTGTCGGCAGGCCAATGATGCAGTTCTTC. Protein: CASSYAAVGRPMMQFF.

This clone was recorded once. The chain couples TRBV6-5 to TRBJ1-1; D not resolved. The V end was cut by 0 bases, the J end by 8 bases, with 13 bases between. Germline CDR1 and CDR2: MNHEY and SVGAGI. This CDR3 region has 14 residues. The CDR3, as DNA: TGTGCCAGCAGTTACTCGGCCGCTAGGAGCGAAGCTTTCTTT. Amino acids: CASSYSAARSEAFF.

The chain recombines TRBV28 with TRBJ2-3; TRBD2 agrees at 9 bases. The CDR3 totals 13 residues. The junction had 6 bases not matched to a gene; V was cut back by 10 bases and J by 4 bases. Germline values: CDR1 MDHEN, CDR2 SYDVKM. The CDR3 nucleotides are TGTGCCACCCATAGCGGGAGTCCAGATACGCAGTATTTT. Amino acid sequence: CATHSGSPDTQYF.

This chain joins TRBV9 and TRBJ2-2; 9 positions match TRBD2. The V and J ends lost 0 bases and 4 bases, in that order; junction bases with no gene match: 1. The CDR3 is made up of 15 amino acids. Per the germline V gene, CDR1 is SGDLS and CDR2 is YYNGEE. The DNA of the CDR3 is TGTGCCAGCAGCGTAGGGCGGGAGGGCACCGGGGAGCTGTTTTTT. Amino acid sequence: CASSVGREGTGELFF.

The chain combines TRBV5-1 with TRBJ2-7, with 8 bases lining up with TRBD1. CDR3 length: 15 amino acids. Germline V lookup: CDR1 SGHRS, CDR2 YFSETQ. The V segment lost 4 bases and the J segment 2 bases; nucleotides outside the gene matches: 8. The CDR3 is CASSAPSGGPYEQYF. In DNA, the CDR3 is TGCGCCAGCAGCGCCCCATCAGGGGGCCCCTACGAGCAGTACTTC.

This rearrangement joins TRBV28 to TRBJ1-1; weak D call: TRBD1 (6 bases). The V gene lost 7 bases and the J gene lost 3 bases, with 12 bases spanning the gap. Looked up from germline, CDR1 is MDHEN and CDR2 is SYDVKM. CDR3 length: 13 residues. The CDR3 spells CASTPGEYTEAFF. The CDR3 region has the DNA TGTGCCAGCACCCCAGGGGAGTACACTGAAGCTTTCTTT.

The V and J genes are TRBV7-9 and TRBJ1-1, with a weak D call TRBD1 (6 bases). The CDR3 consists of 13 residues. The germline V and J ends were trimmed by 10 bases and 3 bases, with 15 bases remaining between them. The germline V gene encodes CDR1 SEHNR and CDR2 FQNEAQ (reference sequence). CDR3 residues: CATQRGPDTEAFF. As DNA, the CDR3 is TGTGCCACCCAGCGGGGGCCGGACACTGAAGCTTTCTTT.

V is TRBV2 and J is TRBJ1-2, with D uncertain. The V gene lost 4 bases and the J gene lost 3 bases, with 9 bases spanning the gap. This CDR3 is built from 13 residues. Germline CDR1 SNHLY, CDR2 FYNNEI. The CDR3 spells CASSGGADYGYTF. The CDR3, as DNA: TGTGCCAGCAGTGGAGGAGCTGACTATGGCTACACCTTC.